A selection of T cell receptor beta chains follows, all from one sample in a study of T cell responses to AZD1222 COVID-19 vaccine. Data came from immunoSEQ multiplex PCR; TCRdb stores just in-frame clones and leaves some out. The table shows roughly 77,000 clones, with over 90% occurring only once. Material: peripheral blood, obtained on day 0 of AZD1222 vaccination. Source of these receptors: an adult in good health. Both conserved end residues are part of each CDR3. The order of the fields is D gene, V gene, J gene, clone size, CDR3 DNA, CDR3 protein. A D gene is named only where the DNA matches it firmly. For some rows the clone size is stated as once, few or many, or as a class when expanded; others skip it.

TRBD2	TRBV19	TRBJ2-7	-	TGTGCCAGTAGTTCGCGGACTAGCGGGGGAGTCTACGAGCAGTACTTC	CASSSRTSGGVYEQYF
TRBD2	TRBV3-1/TRBV3-2	TRBJ2-5	-	TGTGCCAGCAGGAGAGATACTAGCGCTGGGAAAGAGACCCAGTACTTC	CASRRDTSAGKETQYF
-	TRBV5-3	TRBJ2-3	-	TGTGCCAGAAGCTTGCCGCGCGCGTGGTGGGCGGATACGCAGTATTTT	CARSLPRAWWADTQYF
-	TRBV5-4	TRBJ2-5	-	TGTGCCAGCAGCTTGGTGTACGGAGACCAAGAGACCCAGTACTTC	CASSLVYGDQETQYF
-	TRBV12-3/TRBV12-4	TRBJ1-5	-	TGTGCCAGCAGTTTTGGGAGCAATCAGCCCCAGCATTTT	CASSFGSNQPQHF
-	TRBV5-1	TRBJ1-6	-	TGCGCCAGCAGCTTGGCTGATTTCTCAAGCTCCTATAATTCACCCCTCCACTTT	CASSLADFSSSYNSPLHF
TRBD1	TRBV5-4	TRBJ2-5	-	TGTGCCAGCAGCCTACGGGACAGGATAGGAAAAGAGACCCAGTACTTC	CASSLRDRIGKETQYF
-	TRBV5-6	TRBJ1-5	once	TGTGCCAGCTCCCTCTCGGCCTCGAGGAATCAGCCCCAGCATTTT	CASSLSASRNQPQHF
-	TRBV7-8	TRBJ2-6	-	TGTGCCAGCAGCTTAATCGGGGAAGGGGCCAACGTCCTGACTTTC	CASSLIGEGANVLTF
-	TRBV7-2	TRBJ2-7	once	TGTGCCAGCAGCTTATACGAGCAGTACTTC	CASSLYEQYF
-	TRBV28	TRBJ1-2	-	TGTGCCAGCAGTACCCTCGGGGCAGAGTACTATGGCTACACCTTC	CASSTLGAEYYGYTF
-	TRBV18	TRBJ1-1	-	TGTGCCAGCTCACCAAGGCGGTCAGGGGTGAACACTGAAGCTTTCTTT	CASSPRRSGVNTEAFF
-	TRBV29-1	TRBJ2-5	-	TGCAGCGCCGGCTCCGGCTGGGATGAGACCCAGTACTTC	CSAGSGWDETQYF
-	TRBV27	TRBJ2-5	-	TGTGCCAGCAGTTTTGTAGGGGGGGGGCAAGAGACCCAGTACTTC	CASSFVGGGQETQYF
-	TRBV7-2	TRBJ1-6	once	TGTGCCAGCAGCGACCAGGGTATTTGGCCGAATTCACCCCTCCACTTT	CASSDQGIWPNSPLHF
-	TRBV30	TRBJ2-5	few	TGTGCCTGGAGTCTATACTGGCAAGAGACCCAGTACTTC	CAWSLYWQETQYF
TRBD2	TRBV28	TRBJ2-1	-	TGTGCCAGCAGTCCCCCAGGACTAGCGGGGACCAATGAGCAGTTCTTC	CASSPPGLAGTNEQFF
TRBD2	TRBV15	TRBJ2-1	-	TGTGCCACCAGTTTCAGACTAGCGGGGGGTGGGTTGGATGAGCAGTTCTTC	CATSFRLAGGGLDEQFF
TRBD1	TRBV6-1	TRBJ2-7	-	TGTGCCAGCAGTGCCGCCCCGGGACAGGGTTCCTACGAGCAGTACTTC	CASSAAPGQGSYEQYF
-	TRBV7-3	TRBJ1-4	once	TGTGCCAGCAGCCCCACCCTTCAGGGGCTTGGTGAAAAACTGTTTTTT	CASSPTLQGLGEKLFF
TRBD2	TRBV28	TRBJ2-1	-	TGTGCCAGCACCGGCGGGGGGGCCGCCAATGAGCAGTTCTTC	CASTGGGAANEQFF
-	TRBV19	TRBJ1-3	-	TGTGCCAGTAGTCGTACGCACACCATATATTTT	CASSRTHTIYF
-	TRBV30	TRBJ2-5	-	TGTGCCTGGACCGGGCTAGCATATGAGACCCAGTACTTC	CAWTGLAYETQYF
-	TRBV9	TRBJ1-1	few	TGTGCCAGCAGCGTAGATCCTTGGGGAACCTCTGAAGCTTTCTTT	CASSVDPWGTSEAFF
-	TRBV7-2	TRBJ1-3	-	TGTGCCAGCAGCTTAGTTTTCAGCTCTGACACCATATATTTT	CASSLVFSSDTIYF
-	TRBV10-3	TRBJ2-2	-	TGTGCCATCAGTGAGAACGTGGCAGGTAACACCGGGGAGCTGTTTTTT	CAISENVAGNTGELFF
TRBD1	TRBV6-5	TRBJ1-2	-	TGTGCCAGCATGCAGACAGGGCTTGGCTACACCTTC	CASMQTGLGYTF
TRBD2	TRBV19	TRBJ2-1	-	TGTGCCAGTAGTACGGCCCGGCTACCGGAGCGGGGCATAGGACCTGAGCAGTTCTTC	CASSTARLPERGIGPEQFF
TRBD1	TRBV19	TRBJ2-1	-	TGTGCCAGTAGTATAAATGACAGGGTTTCCTACAATGAGCAGTTCTTC	CASSINDRVSYNEQFF
-	TRBV19	TRBJ1-1	once	TGTGCCAGTACGATGAACACTGAAGCTTTCTTT	CASTMNTEAFF
-	TRBV29-1	TRBJ1-2	-	TGCAGCGTTGATCAGGGTGGCTACACCTTC	CSVDQGGYTF
-	TRBV18	TRBJ2-6	-	TGTGCCAGCTCACCTCAGGGGGCCAACGTCCTGACTTTC	CASSPQGANVLTF
-	TRBV5-1	TRBJ2-7	-	TGCGCCAGCAGACTGGGGTTCGTGGAGGAGCAGTACTTC	CASRLGFVEEQYF